Within the sample, the clone carrying this T cell receptor (beta chain) is medium-sized (0.01 to 0.1%). Its cognate antigen is unknown. Treatment defined: approximately nine-day PBMC culture with coronavirus spike peptide pools or control peptides (ViraFEST assay). Scientists ran DNA taken from cultured CD4+ T cells through the Oncomine TCR Beta short-read assay for sequencing. Cultured CD4+ T cells yielded the extracted genomic DNA. TCRdb processed the PCR reads anew with MiXCR; each CDR3 protein has one entry. The sample contains about 18,000 distinct CDR3 sequences, 25% to 35% of which appear only once. These data belong to a study of vaccination and CD4 T cells after COVID-19. Whole-study results and caveats: It was found that, in convalescent patients, 304 of 307 vaccine-specific clones were spike mono-reactive.

Sequencing used cultured CD4+ T cells from blood. The clonotype was recovered from a human donor with COVID-19.

The CDR3 nucleotides are TGTGCCAGCAGCCCGGGGGACAGGAAAGAGACCCAGTACTTC. Its translation: CASSPGDRKETQYF. The V gene is TRBV7-3, the J gene TRBJ2-5, with 8 nucleotides matching TRBD1. This CDR3 spans 14 amino acids. The germline CDR1 and CDR2 sequences are SGHTA and FQGTGA. The V gene end was trimmed by 5 bases and the J gene end by 3 bases; junction bases not matched to a gene: 5.